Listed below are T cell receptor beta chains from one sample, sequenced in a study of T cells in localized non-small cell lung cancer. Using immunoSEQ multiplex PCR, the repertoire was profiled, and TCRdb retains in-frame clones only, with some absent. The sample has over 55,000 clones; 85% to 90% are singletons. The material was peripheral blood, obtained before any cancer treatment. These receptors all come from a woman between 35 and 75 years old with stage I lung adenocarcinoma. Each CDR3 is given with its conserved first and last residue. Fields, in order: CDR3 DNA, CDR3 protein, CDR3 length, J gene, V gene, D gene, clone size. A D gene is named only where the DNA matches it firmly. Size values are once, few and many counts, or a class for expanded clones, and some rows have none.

CDR3nt: TGTGCCAGCAGCCCGGGACGTGGGACGGACGAGCAGTACTTC
CDR3aa: CASSPGRGTDEQYF
len: 14
j_gene: TRBJ2-7
v_gene: TRBV7-3
d_gene: NA
abundance: NA

CDR3nt: TGTGCCAGCAGCCCATCCGGGACAGCGAACAATGAGCAGTTCTTC
CDR3aa: CASSPSGTANNEQFF
len: 15
j_gene: TRBJ2-1
v_gene: TRBV9
d_gene: TRBD1
abundance: NA

CDR3nt: TGTGCCAGCAACGGGCCTCGCGGGGATTCTTTTGGCTACACCTTC
CDR3aa: CASNGPRGDSFGYTF
len: 15
j_gene: TRBJ1-2
v_gene: TRBV9
d_gene: NA
abundance: NA

CDR3nt: TGTGCCAGCAAAGGACTAGTAGATACGCAGTATTTT
CDR3aa: CASKGLVDTQYF
len: 12
j_gene: TRBJ2-3
v_gene: TRBV11-1
d_gene: TRBD2
abundance: NA

CDR3nt: TGTGCCAGCAGCTTGGGAGGAACTAACTATGGCTACACCTTC
CDR3aa: CASSLGGTNYGYTF
len: 14
j_gene: TRBJ1-2
v_gene: TRBV5-8
d_gene: NA
abundance: NA

CDR3nt: TGTGCCAGCCTCGAGGGGGAGCAGTTCTTC
CDR3aa: CASLEGEQFF
len: 10
j_gene: TRBJ2-1
v_gene: TRBV6-5
d_gene: NA
abundance: NA

CDR3nt: TGTGCCAGCAGCTGGGGGGACGTTTACTCCTACGAGCAGTACTTC
CDR3aa: CASSWGDVYSYEQYF
len: 15
j_gene: TRBJ2-7
v_gene: TRBV5-5
d_gene: NA
abundance: few

CDR3nt: TGTGCCAGCAGCTTAGGACGGACAGGAACCTCTGGCTACACCTTC
CDR3aa: CASSLGRTGTSGYTF
len: 15
j_gene: TRBJ1-2
v_gene: TRBV7-2
d_gene: TRBD1
abundance: NA

CDR3nt: TGTGCCAGCAGCCAAGTTGAGCGGCAGAACACCGGGGAGCTGTTTTTT
CDR3aa: CASSQVERQNTGELFF
len: 16
j_gene: TRBJ2-2
v_gene: TRBV14
d_gene: NA
abundance: NA

CDR3nt: TGTGCCAGCAGTGAAGCGCTGAGGAGCGGGGGCTGGGATGAGCAGTTCTTC
CDR3aa: CASSEALRSGGWDEQFF
len: 17
j_gene: TRBJ2-1
v_gene: TRBV2
d_gene: TRBD2
abundance: once

CDR3nt: TGTGCCAGCAGTTTAAGCGCAGGGGGCACAGATACGCAGTATTTT
CDR3aa: CASSLSAGGTDTQYF
len: 15
j_gene: TRBJ2-3
v_gene: TRBV28
d_gene: NA
abundance: once

CDR3nt: TGTGCCAGCAGCGGGGAACTCCTAGTTGGGGAGGGTTTAGACGAGCAGTACTTC
CDR3aa: CASSGELLVGEGLDEQYF
len: 18
j_gene: TRBJ2-7
v_gene: TRBV21-1
d_gene: NA
abundance: NA

CDR3nt: TGCGCCAGCAGCCAAGTGTGGGGTAGCGGAAACACCATATATTTT
CDR3aa: CASSQVWGSGNTIYF
len: 15
j_gene: TRBJ1-3
v_gene: TRBV4-3
d_gene: NA
abundance: NA

CDR3nt: TGTGCCAGCAGTGAGACAATTGGAACAGGGGCCTTGAACACTGAAGCTTTCTTT
CDR3aa: CASSETIGTGALNTEAFF
len: 18
j_gene: TRBJ1-1
v_gene: TRBV6-1
d_gene: TRBD1
abundance: NA

CDR3nt: TGCGCCAGCAGCCAAGATCTAAGGAGCTCCTACAATGAGCAGTTCTTC
CDR3aa: CASSQDLRSSYNEQFF
len: 16
j_gene: TRBJ2-1
v_gene: TRBV4-3
d_gene: NA
abundance: NA